This TCR beta chain was sequenced for a study of T cell clonality in common variable immunodeficiency. The CDR3 sequence is 13 residues long. The germline gives CDR1 MGHRA, CDR2 YSYEKL. Trimming stripped 4 bases from V and 5 bases from J, with 9 bases between. Study findings and constraints: CVID subjects showed higher TCRbeta clonality than healthy controls.

Patients and controls were mostly of Caucasian heritage. Donors gave roughly 4.5 to 9 ml heparinized peripheral whole blood. Ten or more counts support this clone. The antigen is not known. Coverage ceases 3 residues before the CDR3 finishes, and the germline J gene fills in the end. Generated by immunoSEQ multiplex PCR, the TCRdb table keeps only in-frame clones and is missing some. Recorded here are fewer than 50,000 clones, with no singletons, and the ten leading clones hold about 0.68%. Sequencing input: peripheral blood mononuclear cells. The genes are TRBV4-1 and TRBJ1-5; D is undetermined. The clonotype originates from a person aged 18 to 69 in good health. The sequenced part of the CDR3 DNA is TGCGCCAGCAGCCGGACTTTCGATCAGCCC. It is translated as CASSRTFDQP. The CDR3 reads in full as CASSRTFDQPQHF.